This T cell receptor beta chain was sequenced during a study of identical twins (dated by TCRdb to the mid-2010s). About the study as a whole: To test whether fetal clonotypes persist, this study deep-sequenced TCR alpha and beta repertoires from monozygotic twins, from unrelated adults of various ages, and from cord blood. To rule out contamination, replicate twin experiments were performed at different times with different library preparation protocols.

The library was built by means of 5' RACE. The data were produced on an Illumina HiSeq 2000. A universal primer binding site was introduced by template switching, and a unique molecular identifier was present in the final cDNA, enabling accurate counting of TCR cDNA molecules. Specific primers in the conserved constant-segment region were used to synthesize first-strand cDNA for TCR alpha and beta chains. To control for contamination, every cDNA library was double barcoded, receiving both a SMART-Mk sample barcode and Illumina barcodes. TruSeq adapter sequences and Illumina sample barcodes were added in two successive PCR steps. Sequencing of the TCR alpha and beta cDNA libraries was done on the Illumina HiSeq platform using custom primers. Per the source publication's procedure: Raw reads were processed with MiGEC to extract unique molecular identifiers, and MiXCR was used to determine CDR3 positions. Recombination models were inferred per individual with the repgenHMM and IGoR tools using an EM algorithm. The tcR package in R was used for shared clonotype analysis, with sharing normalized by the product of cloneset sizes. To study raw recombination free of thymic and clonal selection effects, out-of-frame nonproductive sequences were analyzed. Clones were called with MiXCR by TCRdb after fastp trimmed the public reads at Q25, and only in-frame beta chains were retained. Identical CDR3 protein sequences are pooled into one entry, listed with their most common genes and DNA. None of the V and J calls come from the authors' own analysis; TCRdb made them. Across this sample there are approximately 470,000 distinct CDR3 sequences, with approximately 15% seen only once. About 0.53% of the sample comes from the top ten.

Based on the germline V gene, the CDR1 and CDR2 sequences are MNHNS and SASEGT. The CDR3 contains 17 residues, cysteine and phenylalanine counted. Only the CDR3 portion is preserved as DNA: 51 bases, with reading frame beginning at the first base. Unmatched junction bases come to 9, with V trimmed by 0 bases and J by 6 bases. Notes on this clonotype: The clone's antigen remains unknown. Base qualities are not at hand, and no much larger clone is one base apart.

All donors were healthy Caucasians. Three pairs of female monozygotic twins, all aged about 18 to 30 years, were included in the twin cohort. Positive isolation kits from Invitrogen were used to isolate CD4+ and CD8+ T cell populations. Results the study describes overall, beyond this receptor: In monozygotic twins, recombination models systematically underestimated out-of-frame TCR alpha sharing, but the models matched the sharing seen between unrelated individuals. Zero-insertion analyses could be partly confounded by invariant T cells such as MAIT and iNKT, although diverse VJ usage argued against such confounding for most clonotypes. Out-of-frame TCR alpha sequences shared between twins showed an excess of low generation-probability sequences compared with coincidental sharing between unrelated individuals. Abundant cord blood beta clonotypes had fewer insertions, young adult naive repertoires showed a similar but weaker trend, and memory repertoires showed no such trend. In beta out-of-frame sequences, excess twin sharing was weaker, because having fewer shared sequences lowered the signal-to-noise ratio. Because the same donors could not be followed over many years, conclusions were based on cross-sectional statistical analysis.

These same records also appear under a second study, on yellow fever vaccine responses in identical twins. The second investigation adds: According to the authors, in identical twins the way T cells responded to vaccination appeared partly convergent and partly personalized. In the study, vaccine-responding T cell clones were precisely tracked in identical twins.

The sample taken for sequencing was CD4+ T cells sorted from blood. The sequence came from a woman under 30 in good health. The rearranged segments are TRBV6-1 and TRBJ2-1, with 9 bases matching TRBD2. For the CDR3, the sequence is CASSEAGLALGGNEQFF. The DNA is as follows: TGTGCCAGCAGTGAAGCTGGACTAGCGCTGGGGGGCAATGAGCAGTTCTTC.